These 14 T cell receptor beta chains came from one sample sequenced in a study of vaccination and CD4 T cells after COVID-19. The antigens for these receptors are not known. As for time point: late sampling 161 to 241 days after vaccination in three convalescent patients. The treatment denotes: roughly 10-day PBMC culture with coronavirus spike peptide pools or control peptides (ViraFEST assay). Sequencing of DNA taken from cultured CD4+ T cells relied on the Oncomine TCR Beta short-read assay. TCRdb itself ran the PCR reads through MiXCR, one entry per CDR3 protein. The profile covers 20,000 to 25,000 distinct CDR3 sequences, with roughly two fifths appearing a single time and 4.9% taken by the ten largest. The input for sequencing was CD4+ T cells from blood, cultured in vitro, taken about 7 months after SARS-CoV-2 vaccination. Source of these receptors: a human donor who had recovered from COVID-19.

Only a few counts were recorded for this clonotype. This chain connects TRBV27 to TRBJ1-1; 9 nucleotides match TRBD1. The CDR3 length is 16 residues. The germline V gene encodes CDR1 MNHEY and CDR2 SMNVEV (reference sequence). Germline trimming cut 5 bases from V and 1 base from J; bases unmatched to any gene: 8. CDR3 nucleotides: TGTGCCAGCAGTCGTCTCGGGACAGGGTCGAACACTGAAGCTTTCTTT. It translates to CASSRLGTGSNTEAFF.

The CDR3 nucleotides are TGTGCCAGCAGCTTAAGCGGATGGACAGAGTCCTACGAGCAGTACTTC. Amino acids: CASSLSGWTESYEQYF. The genes are TRBV7-9 and TRBJ2-7; D might be TRBD1 (6 bases). Germline V gene lookup returns CDR1 SEHNR and CDR2 FQNEAQ (reference sequence). The CDR3 runs 16 residues. V lost 2 bases to trimming and J lost 1 base, with 15 bases between them.

V usage is TRBV7-6 and J usage is TRBJ2-3, with 7 nucleotides matching TRBD2. The CDR3 has 16 amino acids. Trimming removed 1 base from V and 1 base from J; junction bases left unmatched: 5. Germline V gene lookup returns CDR1 SGHVS and CDR2 FNYEAQ. The CDR3 protein is CASSLGRGGGTDTQYF. The CDR3 nucleotides are TGTGCCAGCAGCTTAGGGAGGGGAGGGGGCACAGATACGCAGTATTTT.

This sequence joins TRBV10-1 and TRBJ2-1; D may be TRBD2 (5 bases). Trimming removed 6 bases from V and 2 bases from J, with 5 bases in between. This CDR3 has 12 residues. The V gene's germline CDR1 is WNHNN and CDR2 SYGVQD (reference sequence). CDR3 bases: TGCGCCAGCAGCGGGACCTACAATGAGCAGTTCTTC. As protein: CASSGTYNEQFF.

This clonotype was counted a few times. The V and J genes are TRBV6-1 and TRBJ2-7, with 13 bases lining up with TRBD2. J was trimmed by 1 base and V by 4 bases; bases with no gene match: 1. Germline V CDR1 and CDR2: MNHNS, SASEGT. The CDR3 covers 15 residues. CDR3 coding DNA: TGTGCCAGCAGTGGACTAGCGGGAGGATCCTACGAGCAGTACTTC. This encodes CASSGLAGGSYEQYF.

V and J are TRBV5-1 and TRBJ2-7; 10 bases align to TRBD2. V lost 5 bases and J lost 3; bases outside the gene matches: 11. Germline V lookup: CDR1 SGHRS, CDR2 YFSETQ. This CDR3 has 16 residues. The CDR3 spells CASSYSSLAGVYEQYF. In nucleotides, the CDR3 is TGCGCCAGCAGTTATTCCAGTCTAGCGGGAGTCTACGAGCAGTACTTC.

The genes are TRBV20-1 and TRBJ2-1, with D maybe TRBD2 (5 bases). Deletions cut 5 bases from V and 6 bases from J, with 11 bases between. The CDR3 runs 12 residues. Per the germline V gene, CDR1 is DFQATT and CDR2 is SNEGSKA (reference sequence). The CDR3 here is CSAEGLINEQFF. DNA of the CDR3: TGCAGTGCTGAGGGCCTTATCAATGAGCAGTTCTTC.

This clonotype showed up just a few times. V usage is TRBV28 and J usage is TRBJ2-7, with a tentative D call TRBD2 (5 bases). CDR1 and CDR2 from the germline V gene are MDHEN and SYDVKM. Deletions cut 3 bases from V and 3 bases from J, with 12 bases between. The CDR3 runs to 14 residues. The CDR3 region is CASSFVPDYYEQYF. In DNA, the CDR3 is TGTGCCAGCAGTTTCGTCCCAGACTACTACGAGCAGTACTTC.

The chain has TRBV20-1 and TRBJ2-3, with D unresolved. The V gene lost 3 bases and the J gene lost 2 bases, with 12 bases spanning the gap. The CDR3 sequence is 14 residues long. From germline, CDR1 is DFQATT and CDR2 SNEGSKA (reference sequence). CDR3 bases: TGCAGTGCTAGCCCAATCGGAATCACAGATACGCAGTATTTT. It codes for CSASPIGITDTQYF.

The table lists this clonotype with a few counts. The rearrangement joins TRBV27 to TRBJ2-5; 8 bases align to TRBD2. V was clipped by 2 bases and J by 4 bases; unmatched bases: 3. This CDR3 has 14 residues. Germline CDR1 is MNHEY and CDR2 is SMNVEV (reference sequence). For the CDR3, the DNA is TGTGCCAGCAGTTTAGGGACTAGAGGAGAGACCCAGTACTTC. Its protein product is CASSLGTRGETQYF.

This clonotype has more than one count but fewer than ten. The V call is TRBV11-1, the J call TRBJ2-7; the match to TRBD1 covers 9 bases. This CDR3 region has 13 residues. Germline V gene sequence: CDR1 SGHAT, CDR2 FQDESV (reference sequence). J was trimmed by 5 bases and V by 3 bases; bases with no gene match: 2. CDR3 bases: TGTGCCAGCAGCTTCGGGACAGGGAACGAGCAGTACTTC. It is translated as CASSFGTGNEQYF. Based on the CDR3 plus reference TRBV11-1 and TRBJ2-7, the full variable domain is EAEVAQSPRYKITEKSQAVAFWCDPISGHATLYWYRQILGQGPELLVQFQDESVVDDSQLPKDRFSAERLKGVDSTLKIQPAELGDSAMYLCASSFGTGNEQYFGPGTRLTVT.

V is TRBV15 and J is TRBJ2-1, with TRBD2 matching over 11 bases. The V gene's germline CDR1 is LNHNV and CDR2 YYDKDF (reference sequence). There are 13 residues in the CDR3. V dropped 8 bases and J dropped 4; count of bases not matched to a gene: 1. CDR3 in amino acids: CATGTSGYNEQFF. The CDR3 nucleotides are TGTGCCACCGGGACTAGCGGTTACAATGAGCAGTTCTTC.

The V and J genes are TRBV6-2 or TRBV6-3 and TRBJ2-1; 8 bases match TRBD1. J was trimmed by 0 bases and V by 6 bases; bases with no gene match: 4. CDR3 length equals 15 residues. CDR1 MNHEY and CDR2 SVGEGT come from the germline V gene. The DNA for the CDR3 is TGTGCCAGCAGGCCTACAGGGGGCTCCTACAATGAGCAGTTCTTC. Amino acid sequence: CASRPTGGSYNEQFF.

The CDR3 sequence is CASSFPTGGNSPLHF. The CDR3 DNA reads as TGTGCCAGCAGCTTTCCTACAGGCGGCAATTCACCCCTCCACTTT. The genes are TRBV7-2 and TRBJ1-6, with TRBD1 as a possible D gene (5 bases). This CDR3 is built from 15 residues. Per germline, CDR1 SGHTA and CDR2 FQGNSA. V lost 3 bases and J lost 7, with 13 bases in between. The full variable domain, completed using reference TRBV7-2 and TRBJ1-6, is GAGVSQSPSNKVTEKGKDVELRCDPISGHTALYWYRQSLGQGLEFLIYFQGNSAPDKSGLPSDRFSAERTGGSVSTLTIQRTQQEDSAVYLCASSFPTGGNSPLHFGNGTRLTVT.